The 18 T cell receptor beta chains presented below share a single source sample, sequenced in a study of blood T cells in healthy people across ages. The use of a sample-barcoded 5' primer and a J-beta primer mix characterized a second PCR of roughly 6 to 12 cycles. In TCRdb, the 5' RACE reads were re-called with MiXCR into one record per CDR3 protein. The data contain approximately 1.5 million distinct CDR3 sequences, about 35% of them seen just once; the ten biggest clones take up approximately 10%. Sequenced material: blood. The receptors originated from a young woman in good health.

Ten or more counts support this clonotype. The V and J genes are TRBV3-1 and TRBJ2-1, with unresolved D. The V gene's germline CDR1 is LGHDT and CDR2 YNNKEL (reference sequence). The CDR3 is 17 residues long. V lost 0 bases to trimming and J lost 2 bases, with 14 bases between them. The CDR3 reads CASSQDPYWPTYNEQFF. CDR3 coding DNA: TGTGCCAGCAGCCAAGATCCTTACTGGCCAACCTACAATGAGCAGTTCTTC.

This rearrangement joins TRBV5-5 to TRBJ1-1; D gene ambiguous. This CDR3 region has 12 residues. Between the trimmed V and J ends, which lost 2 bases and 8 bases, there was a span of 10 bases. Germline V CDR1 and CDR2: SGHKS, YYEKEE (reference sequence). CDR3 region: CASSFTVGEAFF. The CDR3 coding sequence is TGTGCCAGCAGCTTTACCGTCGGAGAAGCTTTCTTT. The variable domain in full, with the rest retrieved from reference TRBV5-5 and TRBJ1-1, is DAGVTQSPTHLIKTRGQQVTLRCSPISGHKSVSWYQQVLGQGPQFIFQYYEKEERGRGNFPDRFSARQFPNYSSELNVNALLLGDSALYLCASSFTVGEAFFGQGTRLTVV.

This chain links TRBV28 with TRBJ2-3; D might be TRBD2 (6 bases). CDR3 length: 13 amino acids. Trimming took off 6 bases at V and 12 bases at J, with 19 bases between the two ends. CDR1 and CDR2 from the germline V gene are MDHEN and SYDVKM. The CDR3 nucleotides read TGTGCCAGCAGAAAAACTAGCCCTCCACTTCAGTATTTT. As protein: CASRKTSPPLQYF.

This clonotype occurred a few times. V and J are TRBV9 and TRBJ2-7; D is unresolved. The CDR3 runs to 15 residues. The V gene's germline CDR1 is SGDLS and CDR2 YYNGEE. Trimming removed 3 bases from V and 3 bases from J, with 16 bases in between. The CDR3 sequence: CASSAGADLNYEQYF. The DNA for the CDR3 is TGTGCCAGCAGCGCCGGTGCCGACCTCAACTACGAGCAGTACTTC.

The chain links TRBV11-2 to TRBJ2-7; 7 bases are a match to TRBD2. J was trimmed by 6 bases and V by 1 base; bases with no gene match: 15. This CDR3 is built from 17 residues. Germline loops: CDR1 SGHAT, CDR2 FQNNGV. The CDR3: CASSLGPAGRHQGEQYF. CDR3 in DNA: TGTGCCAGCAGCTTAGGGCCGGCCGGGAGGCACCAGGGCGAGCAGTACTTC.

The chain combines TRBV7-2 with TRBJ2-7, with D perhaps being TRBD1 or TRBD2 (5 bases each). The CDR3 contains 16 residues. V dropped 1 base and J dropped 1 base, with 14 bases sitting between them. CDR1 is SGHTA and CDR2 is FQGNSA in the germline V gene. The CDR3 sequence: CASSLEVGTLSYEQYF. CDR3 in DNA: TGTGCCAGCAGCTTAGAGGTGGGGACCCTGTCCTACGAGCAGTACTTC.

This clonotype was recorded at least ten times. An end of the junction differs from the germline gene, which may be a read error. The chain uses TRBV12-3 or TRBV12-4 and TRBJ2-2; D might be TRBD2 (6 bases). CDR3 length: 14 amino acids. CDR3 loop: CASSLGGGTGELFF. The CDR3 coding sequence is TGCGCCAGCAGCCTCGGTGGAGGGACCGGGGAGCTGTTTTTT.

This clonotype came up a few times. V gene TRBV5-4 combines with J gene TRBJ1-1; D perhaps matches TRBD1 (5 bases). This CDR3 is 13 amino acids long. Deletions cut 3 bases from V and 11 bases from J, with 17 bases between. Germline loops: CDR1 SGHNT, CDR2 YYREEE (reference sequence). DNA for the CDR3: TGTGCCAGCAGCTCAACCTCCAGGGCAAGGGCTTTCTTT. This translates into CASSSTSRARAFF.

The CDR3 region has the DNA TGTGCCAGCAGCCGCTCGGGGGGTGGGCAAAATGAGCAGTTCTTC. It yields the protein CASSRSGGGQNEQFF. The rearrangement uses TRBV4-2 and TRBJ2-1, with 7 bases matching TRBD2. The ends lost 4 bases at V and 7 bases at J; junction bases unmatched: 10. The CDR3 sequence is 15 residues long. Looked up from germline, CDR1 is LGHNA and CDR2 is YNFKEQ.

V usage is TRBV12-3 or TRBV12-4 and J usage is TRBJ1-2; no reliable D call. The CDR3 is 14 amino acids. Trimming cost V 6 bases and J 8 bases, with 19 bases left between them. CDR3 protein: CASSLEGSSKGYTF. The CDR3 DNA reads as TGTGCCAGCAGCTTGGAGGGCTCTAGTAAGGGCTACACCTTC.

This clonotype has ten or more counts. The V gene is TRBV7-9, the J gene TRBJ2-7; 8 bases fit TRBD2. The CDR3 totals 13 residues. Germline lookup yields CDR1 SEHNR and CDR2 FQNEAQ (reference sequence). J gave up 2 bases and V 4 bases, and 1 base lay outside the gene matches. The DNA for the CDR3 is TGTGCCAGCAGCTCGGGGGGGCCCTACGAGCAGTACTTC. This encodes CASSSGGPYEQYF.

The rearrangement links TRBV20-1 to TRBJ2-3; D is unresolved. This CDR3 contains 11 residues. From germline, CDR1 is DFQATT and CDR2 SNEGSKA (reference sequence). V was cut by 8 bases and J by 6 bases, with 12 bases left in between. CDR3: CSCQQRDTQYF. Here the CDR3 DNA reads TGCAGTTGCCAACAGAGGGATACGCAGTATTTT.

On this clonotype: At one boundary the junction diverges from the germline segment, which might be a read error. V usage is TRBV7-6 and J usage is TRBJ1-4; D perhaps matches TRBD1 (5 bases). This CDR3 has 16 residues. The germline V gene encodes CDR1 SGHVS and CDR2 FNYEAQ. In DNA form, the CDR3 reads TGTGCCAGCAACTTAGATGGACACAAGACTAATGAAAAACTGTTTTTT. Protein: CASNLDGHKTNEKLFF.

The J gene is TRBJ1-2, the V gene TRBV29-1; 7 bases are a match to TRBD1. Germline-derived CDR1 and CDR2 are SQVTM and ANQGSEA. V gave up 6 bases and J gave up 1 base; unmatched junction bases: 8. CDR3 length: 14 amino acids. In DNA, the CDR3 is TGCAGCGTACAGGGGCAAAGAAATAACTATGGCTACACCTTC. Translated: CSVQGQRNNYGYTF.

This clonotype was detected once. The genes are TRBV28 and TRBJ2-2, with 9 bases aligning to TRBD1. The V and J ends lost 2 bases and 0 bases, in that order; junction bases with no gene match: 10. The CDR3 runs 19 residues. The V gene's germline CDR1 is MDHEN and CDR2 SYDVKM. The CDR3 DNA follows: TGTGCCAGCAGTTTACGGGGACAGGGAACCCTCGCGAACACCGGGGAGCTGTTTTTT. Amino acid sequence: CASSLRGQGTLANTGELFF.

This chain uses TRBV9 with TRBJ2-5, with TRBD2 matching 7 bases. The end of the DNA aligns better with TRBJ2-7, so the J call may be wrong. CDR3 size: 17 residues. The V gene's germline CDR1 is SGDLS and CDR2 YYNGEE. CDR3: CASSVAPGTNLVDEQYF. In DNA, the CDR3 is TGTGCCAGCAGCGTAGCACCAGGGACTAACCTTGTAGACGAGCAGTACTTC.

This clonotype has a handful of counts. The V gene is TRBV12-3 or TRBV12-4, the J gene TRBJ2-3; 8 bases fit TRBD1. The ends lost 7 bases at V and 0 bases at J; junction bases unmatched: 6. This CDR3 contains 15 residues. CDR3 nucleotide sequence: TGTGCCAGCACAACAGGGGGGCCGAGCACAGATACGCAGTATTTT. As protein: CASTTGGPSTDTQYF.

This sequence joins TRBV5-1 and TRBJ2-3; TRBD2 aligns across 8 bases. The germline gives CDR1 SGHRS, CDR2 YFSETQ. Unmatched junction bases numbered 13, after V lost 0 bases and J lost 1 base. The CDR3 consists of 19 residues. The CDR3 loop is CASSLAAGVATSGTDTQYF. The CDR3 coding sequence is TGCGCCAGCAGCTTGGCAGCCGGCGTGGCGACTAGCGGCACAGATACGCAGTATTTT.